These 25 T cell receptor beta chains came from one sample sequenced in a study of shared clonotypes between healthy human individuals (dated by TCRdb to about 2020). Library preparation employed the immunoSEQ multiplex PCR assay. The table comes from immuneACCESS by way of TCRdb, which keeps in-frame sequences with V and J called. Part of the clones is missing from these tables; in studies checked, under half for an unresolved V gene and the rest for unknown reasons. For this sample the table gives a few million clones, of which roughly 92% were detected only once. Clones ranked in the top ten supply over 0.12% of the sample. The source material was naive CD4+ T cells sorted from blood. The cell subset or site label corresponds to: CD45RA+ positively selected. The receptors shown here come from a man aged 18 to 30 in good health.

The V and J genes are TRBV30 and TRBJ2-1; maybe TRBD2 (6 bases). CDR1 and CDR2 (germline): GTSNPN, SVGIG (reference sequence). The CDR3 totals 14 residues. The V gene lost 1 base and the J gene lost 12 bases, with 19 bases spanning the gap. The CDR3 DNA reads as TGTGCCTGGAGTGGTGGAGGGTCCTTCGGAGGGCAGTTCTTC. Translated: CAWSGGGSFGGQFF.

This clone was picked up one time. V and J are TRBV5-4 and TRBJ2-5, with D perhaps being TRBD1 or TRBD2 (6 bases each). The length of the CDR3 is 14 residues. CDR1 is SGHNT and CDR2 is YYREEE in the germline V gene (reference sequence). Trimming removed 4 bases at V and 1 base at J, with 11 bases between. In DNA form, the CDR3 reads TGTGCCAGCAGCCCGGGGGCGGCCCAAGAGACCCAGTACTTC. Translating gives CASSPGAAQETQYF.

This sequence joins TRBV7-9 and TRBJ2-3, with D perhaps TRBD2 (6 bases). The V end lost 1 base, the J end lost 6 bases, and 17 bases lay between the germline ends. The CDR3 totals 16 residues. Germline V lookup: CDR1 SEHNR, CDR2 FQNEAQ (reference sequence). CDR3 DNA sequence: TGTGCCAGCAGCTTAGAGGGACTCCCCGGGGTTGATACGCAGTATTTT. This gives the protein CASSLEGLPGVDTQYF.

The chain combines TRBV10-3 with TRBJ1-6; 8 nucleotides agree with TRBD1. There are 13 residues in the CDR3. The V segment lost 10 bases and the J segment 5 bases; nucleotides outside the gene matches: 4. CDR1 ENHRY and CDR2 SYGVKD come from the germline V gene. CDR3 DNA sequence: TGTGCCACACAGGGGGTGGATAATTCACCCCTCCACTTT. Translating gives CATQGVDNSPLHF.

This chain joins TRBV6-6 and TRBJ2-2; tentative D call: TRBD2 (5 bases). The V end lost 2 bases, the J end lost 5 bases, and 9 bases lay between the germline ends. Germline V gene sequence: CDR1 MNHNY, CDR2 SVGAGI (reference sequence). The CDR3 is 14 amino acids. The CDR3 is CASSYGSKTGELFF. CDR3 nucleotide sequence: TGTGCCAGCAGTTACGGGAGCAAAACCGGGGAGCTGTTTTTT.

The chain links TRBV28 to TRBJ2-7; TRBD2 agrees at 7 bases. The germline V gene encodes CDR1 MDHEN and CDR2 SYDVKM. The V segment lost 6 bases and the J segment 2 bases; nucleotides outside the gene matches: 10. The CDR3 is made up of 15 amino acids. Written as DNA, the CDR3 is TGTGCCAGCAGCGCGAGCGGGGCCAAAACCTACGAGCAGTACTTC. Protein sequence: CASSASGAKTYEQYF.

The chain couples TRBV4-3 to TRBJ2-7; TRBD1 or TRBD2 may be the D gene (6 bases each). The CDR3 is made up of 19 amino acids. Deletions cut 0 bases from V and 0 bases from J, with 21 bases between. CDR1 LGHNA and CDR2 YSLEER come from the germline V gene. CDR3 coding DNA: TGCGCCAGCAGCCAAGATCTACCGGGAGTAGCGGACAGCTCCTACGAGCAGTACTTC. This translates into CASSQDLPGVADSSYEQYF.

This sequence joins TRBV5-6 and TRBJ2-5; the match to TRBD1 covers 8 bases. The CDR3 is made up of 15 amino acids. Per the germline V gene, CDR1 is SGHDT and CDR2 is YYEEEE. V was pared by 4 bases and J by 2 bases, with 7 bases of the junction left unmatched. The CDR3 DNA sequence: TGTGCCAGCAGCCACCAGGGGGCAGGGCAAGAGACCCAGTACTTC. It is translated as CASSHQGAGQETQYF.

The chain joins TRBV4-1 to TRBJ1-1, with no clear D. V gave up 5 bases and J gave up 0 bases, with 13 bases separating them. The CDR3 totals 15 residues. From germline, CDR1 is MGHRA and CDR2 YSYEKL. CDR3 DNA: TGCGCCAGCAGCACTAGCAGAGACATGAACACTGAAGCTTTCTTT. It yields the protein CASSTSRDMNTEAFF.

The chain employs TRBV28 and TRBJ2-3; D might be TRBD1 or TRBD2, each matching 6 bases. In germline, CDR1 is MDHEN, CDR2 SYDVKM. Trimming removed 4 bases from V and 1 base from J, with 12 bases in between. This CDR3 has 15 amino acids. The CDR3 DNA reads TGTGCCAGCAGTTCGAGGGGGGCGGGCACAGATACGCAGTATTTT. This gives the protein CASSSRGAGTDTQYF.

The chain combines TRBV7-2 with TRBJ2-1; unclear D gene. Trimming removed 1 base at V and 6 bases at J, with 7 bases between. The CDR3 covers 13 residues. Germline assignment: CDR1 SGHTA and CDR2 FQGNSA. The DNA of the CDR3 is TGTGCCAGCAGCTTAGTCCTCCCCAATGAGCAGTTCTTC. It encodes CASSLVLPNEQFF.

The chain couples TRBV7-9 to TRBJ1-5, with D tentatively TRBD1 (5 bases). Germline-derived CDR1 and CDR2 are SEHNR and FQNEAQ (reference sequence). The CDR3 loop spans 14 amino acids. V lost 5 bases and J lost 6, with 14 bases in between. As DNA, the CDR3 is TGTGCCAGCAGCCCGGGGCCGAATGCTCAGCCCCAGCATTTT. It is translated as CASSPGPNAQPQHF. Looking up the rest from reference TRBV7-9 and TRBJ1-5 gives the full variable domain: DTGVSQNPRHKITKRGQNVTFRCDPISEHNRLYWYRQTLGQGPEFLTYFQNEAQLEKSRLLSDRFSAERPKGSFSTLEIQRTEQGDSAMYLCASSPGPNAQPQHFGDGTRLSIL.

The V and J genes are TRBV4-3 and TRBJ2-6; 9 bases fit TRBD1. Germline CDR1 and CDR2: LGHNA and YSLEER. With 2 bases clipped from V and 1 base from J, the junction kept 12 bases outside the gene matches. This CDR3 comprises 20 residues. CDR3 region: CASSQHRTGQGSSGANVLTF. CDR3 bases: TGCGCCAGCAGCCAACACCGTACGGGACAGGGATCGTCTGGGGCCAACGTCCTGACTTTC.

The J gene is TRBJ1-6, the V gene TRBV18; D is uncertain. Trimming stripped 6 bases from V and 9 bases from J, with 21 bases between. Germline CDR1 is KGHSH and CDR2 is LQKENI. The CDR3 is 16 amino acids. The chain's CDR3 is CASSSDGKGGGSPLHF. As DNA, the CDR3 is TGTGCCAGCTCCTCGGACGGAAAGGGAGGTGGTTCACCCCTCCACTTT.

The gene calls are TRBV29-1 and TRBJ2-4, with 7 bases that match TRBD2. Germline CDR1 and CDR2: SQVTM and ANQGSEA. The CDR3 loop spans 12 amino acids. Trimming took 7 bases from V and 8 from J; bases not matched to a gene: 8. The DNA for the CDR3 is TGCAGCGCCCCGGGGGGAGGAGACATTCAGTACTTC. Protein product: CSAPGGGDIQYF.

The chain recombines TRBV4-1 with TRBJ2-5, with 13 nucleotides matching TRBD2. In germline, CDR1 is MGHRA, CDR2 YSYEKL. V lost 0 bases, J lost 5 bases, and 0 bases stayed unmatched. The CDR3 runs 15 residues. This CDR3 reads CASSQEGLAGETQYF. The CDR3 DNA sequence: TGCGCCAGCAGCCAAGAGGGACTAGCGGGGGAGACCCAGTACTTC.

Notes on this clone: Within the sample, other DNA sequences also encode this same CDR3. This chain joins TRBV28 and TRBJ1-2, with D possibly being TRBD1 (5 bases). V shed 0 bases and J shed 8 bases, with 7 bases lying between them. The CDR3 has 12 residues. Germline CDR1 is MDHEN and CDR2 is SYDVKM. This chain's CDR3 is CASSLWGEGYTF. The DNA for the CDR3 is TGTGCCAGCAGTTTATGGGGGGAGGGCTACACCTTC.

The CDR3 DNA reads TGTGCCAGCAGTGACCCCTCCGGGAAGCAGTACTTC. Protein product: CASSDPSGKQYF. The chain links TRBV6-4 to TRBJ2-7; D is possibly TRBD2 (5 bases). There are 12 residues in the CDR3. The germline CDR1 and CDR2 sequences are MRHNA and SNTAGT. Trimming removed 2 bases at V and 8 bases at J, with 10 bases between.

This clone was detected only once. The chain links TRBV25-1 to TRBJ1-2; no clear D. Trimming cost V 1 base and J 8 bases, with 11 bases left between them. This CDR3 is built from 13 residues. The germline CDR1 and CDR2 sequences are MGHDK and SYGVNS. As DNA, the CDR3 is TGTGCCAGCAGTGAATTCGTAGGACGCGGCTACACCTTC. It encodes CASSEFVGRGYTF.

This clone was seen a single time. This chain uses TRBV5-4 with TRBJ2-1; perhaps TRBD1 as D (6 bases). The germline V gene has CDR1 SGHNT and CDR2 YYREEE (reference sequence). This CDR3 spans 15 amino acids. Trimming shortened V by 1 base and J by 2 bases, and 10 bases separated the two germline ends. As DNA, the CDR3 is TGTGCCAGCAGCTTGCTCCAGGGGACCTACAATGAGCAGTTCTTC. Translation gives CASSLLQGTYNEQFF.

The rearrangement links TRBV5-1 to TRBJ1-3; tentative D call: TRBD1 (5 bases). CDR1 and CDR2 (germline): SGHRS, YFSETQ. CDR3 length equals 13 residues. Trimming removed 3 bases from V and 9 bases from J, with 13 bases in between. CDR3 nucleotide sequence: TGCGCCAGCAGCTCAGGGAGGGAAACCACCATATATTTT. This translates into CASSSGRETTIYF.

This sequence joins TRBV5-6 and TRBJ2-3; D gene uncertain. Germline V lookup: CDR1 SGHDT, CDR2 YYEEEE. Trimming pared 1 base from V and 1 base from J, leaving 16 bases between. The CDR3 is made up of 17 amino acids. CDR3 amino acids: CASSLFKVGGRTDTQYF. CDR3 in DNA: TGTGCCAGCAGCTTGTTCAAAGTGGGCGGCCGCACAGATACGCAGTATTTT.

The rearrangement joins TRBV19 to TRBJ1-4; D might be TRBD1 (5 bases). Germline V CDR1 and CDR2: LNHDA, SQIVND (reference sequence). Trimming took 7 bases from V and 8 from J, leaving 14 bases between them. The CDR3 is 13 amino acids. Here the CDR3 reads CASKVQAGEKLFF. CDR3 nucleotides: TGTGCCAGTAAGGTACAGGCAGGGGAAAAACTGTTTTTT.

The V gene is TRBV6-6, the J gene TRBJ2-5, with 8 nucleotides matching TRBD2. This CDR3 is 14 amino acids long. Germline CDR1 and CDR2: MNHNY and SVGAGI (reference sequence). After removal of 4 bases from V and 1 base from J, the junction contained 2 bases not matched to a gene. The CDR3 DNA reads TGTGCCAGCAGTTCGACTAGCGTCCAAGAGACCCAGTACTTC. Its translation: CASSSTSVQETQYF.

The CDR3 nucleotides are TGTGCCAGCAGCCATACAGAGGAACCATGGACCACACTGAAAGCTTTCTTT. Encoded protein: CASSHTEEPWTTLKAFF. The V gene is TRBV16, the J gene TRBJ1-1; D not resolved. This CDR3 comprises 17 residues. V was cut by 3 bases and J by 9 bases, with 26 bases left in between. In germline, CDR1 is KGHSY, CDR2 FQNENV.